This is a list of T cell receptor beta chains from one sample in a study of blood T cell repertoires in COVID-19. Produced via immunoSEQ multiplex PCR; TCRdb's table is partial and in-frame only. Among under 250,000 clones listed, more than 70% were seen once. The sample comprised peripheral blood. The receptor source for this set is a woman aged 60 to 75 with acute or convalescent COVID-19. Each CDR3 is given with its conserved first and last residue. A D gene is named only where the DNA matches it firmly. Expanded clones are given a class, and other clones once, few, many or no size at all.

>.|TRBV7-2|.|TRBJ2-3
CASSPRSSTDTQYF
TGTGCCAGCAGCCCTAGAAGTTCCACAGATACGCAGTATTTT
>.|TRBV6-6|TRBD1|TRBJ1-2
CASSYGTGETAGYTF
TGTGCCAGCAGTTACGGGACAGGGGAAACGGCTGGCTACACCTTC
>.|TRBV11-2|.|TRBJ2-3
CASSLEVRTDTQYF
TGTGCCAGCAGCTTAGAGGTTAGAACAGATACGCAGTATTTT
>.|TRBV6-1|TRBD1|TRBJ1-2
CASSDEGTTGAYGYTF
TGTGCCAGCAGTGACGAAGGAACGACAGGGGCCTATGGCTACACCTTC
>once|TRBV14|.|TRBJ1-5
CASSPTHGQIVYSNQPQHF
TGTGCCAGCAGCCCTACCCATGGGCAGATTGTTTATAGCAATCAGCCCCAGCATTTT
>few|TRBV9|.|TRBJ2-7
CASSWRDGAYEQYF
TGTGCCAGCAGCTGGAGGGACGGGGCCTACGAGCAGTACTTC
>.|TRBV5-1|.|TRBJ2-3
CASSLGLVSRGVSDTQYF
TGCGCCAGCAGCTTGGGTCTTGTTTCCAGGGGCGTCTCAGATACGCAGTATTTT
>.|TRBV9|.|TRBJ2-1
CASSFDLSSYNEQFF
TGTGCCAGCAGCTTCGACTTGAGCTCCTACAATGAGCAGTTCTTC
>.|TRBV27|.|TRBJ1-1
CASSLTGRGEAFF
TGTGCCAGCAGTTTAACTGGCCGGGGTGAAGCTTTCTTT
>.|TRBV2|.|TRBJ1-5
CASSSLTSGNQPQHF
TGTGCCAGCAGCAGTTTAACCTCAGGTAACCAGCCCCAGCATTTT
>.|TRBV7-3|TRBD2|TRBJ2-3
CASSGSGGTPDTQYF
TGTGCCAGCAGCGGTAGCGGGGGGACTCCGGATACGCAGTATTTT
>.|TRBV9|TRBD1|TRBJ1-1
CASSEDRDRTEAFF
TGTGCCAGCAGCGAGGACAGGGATAGGACTGAAGCTTTCTTT
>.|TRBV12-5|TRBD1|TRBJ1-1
CASGGQGSSSLNTEAFF
TGTGCTAGTGGTGGACAGGGGTCATCTTCCCTGAACACTGAAGCTTTCTTT
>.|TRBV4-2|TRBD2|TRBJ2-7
CASSQDLAGGYEQYF
TGTGCCAGCAGCCAAGATCTGGCGGGGGGCTACGAGCAGTACTTC
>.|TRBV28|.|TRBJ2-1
CATTRYGSLNEQFF
TGTGCCACCACGAGGTACGGGAGCCTCAATGAGCAGTTCTTC
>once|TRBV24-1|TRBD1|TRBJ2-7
CATSTTGTGSYEQYF
TGTGCCACCAGTACCACCGGGACAGGGTCCTACGAGCAGTACTTC
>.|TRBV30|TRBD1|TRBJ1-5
CAWSPTTGGRQPQHF
TGTGCCTGGAGTCCAACGACAGGGGGCCGGCAGCCCCAGCATTTT
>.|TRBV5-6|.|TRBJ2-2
CASSITNTGELFF
TGTGCCAGCAGCATCACGAACACCGGGGAGCTGTTTTTT
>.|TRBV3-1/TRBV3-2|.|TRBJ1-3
CASSQPLAYSGNTIYF
TGTGCCAGCAGCCAACCTCTGGCTTACTCTGGAAACACCATATATTTT
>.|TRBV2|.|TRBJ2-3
CASPGARFTDTQYF
TGTGCCAGCCCTGGGGCGCGATTCACAGATACGCAGTATTTT
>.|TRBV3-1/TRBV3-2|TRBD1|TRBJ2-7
CASSPGQWTGEQYF
TGTGCCAGCAGCCCGGGACAGTGGACTGGCGAGCAGTACTTC
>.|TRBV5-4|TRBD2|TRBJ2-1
CASSLQGLAGVHNEQFF
TGTGCCAGCAGCTTACAAGGACTAGCGGGAGTTCACAATGAGCAGTTCTTC
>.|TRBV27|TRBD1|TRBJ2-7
CASQGQGGSYEQYF
TGTGCCAGCCAAGGACAGGGGGGGTCCTACGAGCAGTACTTC
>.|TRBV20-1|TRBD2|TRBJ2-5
CSASLAGARETQYF
TGCAGTGCTAGTTTAGCGGGAGCACGGGAGACCCAGTACTTC
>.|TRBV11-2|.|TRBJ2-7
CASSLGREYEQYF
TGTGCCAGCAGCTTAGGGAGGGAGTACGAGCAGTACTTC
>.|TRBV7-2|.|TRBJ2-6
CASSLASRRGGANVLTF
TGTGCCAGCAGCTTAGCGTCCCGAAGGGGTGGGGCCAACGTCCTGACTTTC
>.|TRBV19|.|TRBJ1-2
CASGQQGKDYGYTF
TGTGCCAGTGGGCAACAGGGAAAGGACTATGGCTACACCTTC
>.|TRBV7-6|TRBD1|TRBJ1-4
CASSWGQGLSNEKLFF
TGTGCCAGCAGCTGGGGACAGGGATTGTCTAATGAAAAACTGTTTTTT
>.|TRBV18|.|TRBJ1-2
CASSPQGANYGYTF
TGTGCCAGCTCACCACAAGGGGCTAACTATGGCTACACCTTC
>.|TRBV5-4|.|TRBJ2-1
CASSSGQGFSYNEQFF
TGTGCCAGCAGCTCCGGACAAGGGTTCTCCTACAATGAGCAGTTCTTC
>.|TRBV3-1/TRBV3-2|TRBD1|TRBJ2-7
CASSRPGQGSEQYF
TGTGCCAGCAGCCGCCCGGGACAGGGGAGCGAGCAGTACTTC
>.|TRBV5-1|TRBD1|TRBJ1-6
CASSTTPGQGGNSPLHF
TGCGCCAGCAGCACCACCCCCGGACAGGGGGGTAATTCACCCCTCCACTTT
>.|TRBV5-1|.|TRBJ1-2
CASSLWEGERSRGYTF
TGCGCCAGCAGCTTGTGGGAAGGGGAACGGTCGCGAGGCTACACCTTC
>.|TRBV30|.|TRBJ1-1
CAWSVLSAGGPYEAFF
TGTGCCTGGAGTGTACTTTCGGCGGGGGGGCCCTATGAAGCTTTCTTT
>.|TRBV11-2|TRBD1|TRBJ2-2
CASSLTGVNTGELFF
TGTGCCAGCAGCCTGACAGGGGTTAACACCGGGGAGCTGTTTTTT
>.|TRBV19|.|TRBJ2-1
CASRDTGPVQFF
TGTGCCAGTAGGGACACAGGGCCTGTGCAGTTCTTC
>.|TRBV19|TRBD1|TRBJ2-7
CASSPRTGNSYEQYF
TGTGCCAGTAGTCCTCGGACAGGTAACTCCTACGAGCAGTACTTC